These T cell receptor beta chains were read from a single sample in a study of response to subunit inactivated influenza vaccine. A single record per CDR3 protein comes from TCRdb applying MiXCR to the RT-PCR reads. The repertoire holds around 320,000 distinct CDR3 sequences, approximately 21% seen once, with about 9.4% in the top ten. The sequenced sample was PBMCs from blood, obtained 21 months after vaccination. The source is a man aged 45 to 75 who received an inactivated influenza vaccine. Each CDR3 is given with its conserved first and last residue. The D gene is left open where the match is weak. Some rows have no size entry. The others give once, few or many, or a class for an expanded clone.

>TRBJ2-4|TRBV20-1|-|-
CSARSGRPILNKNVQYF
TGCAGTGCTAGATCAGGACGTCCAATCCTAAATAAAAACGTTCAGTACTTC
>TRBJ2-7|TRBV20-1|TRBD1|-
CSASPDRGLYEQYF
TGCAGTGCTAGTCCCGACAGGGGGCTATACGAGCAGTACTTC
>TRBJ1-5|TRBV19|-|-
CASSFDQYSNQPQHF
TGTGCCAGTAGTTTTGACCAGTATAGCAATCAGCCCCAGCATTTT
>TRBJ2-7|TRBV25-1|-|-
CASSVGHPYEQYF
TGTGCCAGCAGTGTGGGACACCCCTACGAGCAGTACTTC
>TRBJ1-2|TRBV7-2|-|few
CASSLGVGEVAREGYTF
TGTGCCAGCAGCTTAGGGGTAGGGGAAGTGGCCAGAGAAGGCTACACCTTC
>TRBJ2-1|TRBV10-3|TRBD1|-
CAIRGTGKDEQFF
TGTGCCATCAGGGGGACAGGGAAGGATGAGCAGTTCTTC
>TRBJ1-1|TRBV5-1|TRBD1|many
CASSSGQGALNTEAFF
TGCGCCAGCAGTTCTGGACAGGGGGCTCTGAACACTGAAGCTTTCTTT
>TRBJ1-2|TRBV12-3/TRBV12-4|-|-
CASSLSPGIGYTF
TGTGCCAGCAGTTTATCACCAGGGATCGGCTACACCTTC
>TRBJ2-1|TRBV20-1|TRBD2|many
CSVTSGDINEQFF
TGCAGTGTGACTAGCGGTGACATCAATGAGCAGTTCTTC
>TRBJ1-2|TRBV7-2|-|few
CASSLNPTGGYTF
TGTGCCAGCAGCTTAAACCCAACCGGTGGCTACACCTTC
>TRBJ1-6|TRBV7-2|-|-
CASSLPQGGSPLHF
TGTGCCAGCAGCTTACCTCAGGGAGGTTCACCCCTCCACTTT
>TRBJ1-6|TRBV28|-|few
CASSLMGSSYNSPLHF
TGTGCCAGCAGTTTAATGGGCAGCTCCTATAATTCACCCCTCCACTTT
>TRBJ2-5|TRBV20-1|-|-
CSALGQETQYF
TGCAGTGCTCTGGGCCAAGAGACCCAGTACTTC
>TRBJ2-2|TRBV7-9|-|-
CASSLDLKRIGELFF
TGTGCCAGCAGCTTAGATTTAAAACGGATCGGGGAGCTGTTTTTT
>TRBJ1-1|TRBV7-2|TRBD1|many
CASRRQGTEAFF
TGTGCCAGCAGGCGACAGGGGACTGAAGCTTTCTTT
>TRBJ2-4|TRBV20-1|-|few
CSAGPLGGGGIQYF
TGCAGTGCGGGGCCTTTAGGGGGAGGTGGCATTCAGTACTTC
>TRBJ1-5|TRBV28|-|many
CASSLSGATYSNQPQHF
TGTGCCAGCAGTTTATCGGGAGCAACATATAGCAATCAGCCCCAGCATTTT
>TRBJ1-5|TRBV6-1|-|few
CASSDRVYQPQHF
TGTGCCAGCAGTGACAGGGTCTATCAGCCCCAGCATTTT
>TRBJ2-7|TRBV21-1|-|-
CASSKTSGSPVPPYEQYF
TGTGCCAGCAGCAAAACTTCCGGCTCCCCGGTCCCTCCCTACGAGCAGTACTTC
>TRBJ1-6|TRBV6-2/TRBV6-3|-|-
CASSEPREALHF
TGTGCCAGCAGCGAACCACGGGAAGCCCTCCACTTT
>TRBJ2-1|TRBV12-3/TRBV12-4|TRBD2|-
CASSSTFNSSGTSGSNYEQFF
TGTGCCAGCAGTTCGACGTTCAACTCCTCCGGGACTAGCGGGAGTAACTATGAGCAGTTCTTC
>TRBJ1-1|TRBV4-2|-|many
CASSQAGGRSEAFF
TGTGCCAGCAGCCAAGCTGGTGGTAGATCTGAAGCTTTCTTT
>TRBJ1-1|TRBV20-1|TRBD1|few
CSARGGGPNTEAFF
TGCAGTGCTAGAGGAGGGGGCCCGAACACTGAAGCTTTCTTT